Listed here are 16 T cell receptor beta chains from one sample, sequenced in a study of shared clonotypes between healthy human individuals. Naive CD8 cells lacked CD45RO and underwent positive selection for CCR7, leaving out terminally differentiated effector memory CD45RA+ cells. Assay used: immunoSEQ multiplex PCR; TCRdb lists only in-frame clones, some missing. The sample includes millions of clones, about 95% of them seen just once. Sequencing input: naive CD8+ T cells sorted from blood. The receptors shown here come from a man younger than 35 in good health.

The V and J genes are TRBV13 and TRBJ1-1, with 7 bases matching TRBD1. The germline V gene encodes CDR1 PRHDT and CDR2 FYEKMQ (reference sequence). This CDR3 region has 11 residues. With V trimmed by 11 bases and J by 7 bases, 7 bases remained unmatched. For the CDR3, the DNA is TGTGCCGTCAGGGGGTTGAATGAAGCTTTCTTT. Protein sequence: CAVRGLNEAFF.

J is TRBJ2-5 and V is TRBV10-3, with 11 bases fitting TRBD2. This CDR3 is 19 amino acids long. The germline CDR1 and CDR2 sequences are ENHRY and SYGVKD. The V segment lost 6 bases and the J segment 7 bases; nucleotides outside the gene matches: 22. CDR3 loop: CAISLSLGVTSGGDGTQYF. The CDR3 DNA reads as TGTGCCATCAGCCTCTCCTTGGGGGTTACTAGCGGGGGAGATGGGACCCAGTACTTC.

The gene calls are TRBV4-3 and TRBJ2-1, with D uncertain. Trimming removed 4 bases from V and 8 bases from J, with 18 bases in between. The germline V gene encodes CDR1 LGHNA and CDR2 YSLEER. This CDR3 is built from 15 residues. In DNA form, the CDR3 reads TGCGCCAGCAGCCCCTCCCTAGGGTCTGAGGATGAGCAGTTCTTC. Translating it yields CASSPSLGSEDEQFF.

The chain joins TRBV27 to TRBJ1-2; no definite D call. Germline loops: CDR1 MNHEY, CDR2 SMNVEV (reference sequence). The length of the CDR3 is 11 residues. V was clipped by 6 bases and J by 3 bases, with 5 bases between them. The DNA of the CDR3 is TGTGCCAGCAGGGATTACTATGGCTACACCTTC. As protein: CASRDYYGYTF.

The chain uses TRBV4-2 and TRBJ2-1; the D is unclear. Germline-derived CDR1 and CDR2 are LGHNA and YNFKEQ. The CDR3 sequence is 12 residues long. V was trimmed by 0 bases and J by 14 bases, leaving 11 bases between them. In DNA, the CDR3 is TGTGCCAGCAGCCAAGATAATGGTTTGGAGTTCTTC. It translates to CASSQDNGLEFF.

V gene TRBV7-2 combines with J gene TRBJ1-4; D is ambiguous. The CDR3 runs 17 residues. Germline assignment: CDR1 SGHTA and CDR2 FQGNSA. Trimming pared 3 bases from V and 4 bases from J, leaving 18 bases between. CDR3 amino acids: CASSLGYSWSRNEKLFF. As DNA, the CDR3 is TGTGCCAGCAGCTTGGGGTATAGCTGGAGCCGTAATGAAAAACTGTTTTTT. The full variable domain, rest sourced from reference TRBV7-2 and TRBJ1-4, is GAGVSQSPSNKVTEKGKDVELRCDPISGHTALYWYRQSLGQGLEFLIYFQGNSAPDKSGLPSDRFSAERTGGSVSTLTIQRTQQEDSAVYLCASSLGYSWSRNEKLFFGSGTQLSVL.

The V and J genes are TRBV12-5 and TRBJ1-1; D unclear. Germline assignment: CDR1 LGHNT and CDR2 FRNRAP. The CDR3 totals 14 residues. V was clipped by 6 bases and J by 1 base, with 12 bases between them. The CDR3 nucleotides are TGTGCTAGTGGACACGACGGTGGGAACACTGAAGCTTTCTTT. Protein: CASGHDGGNTEAFF. The full variable domain, in which reference TRBV12-5 and TRBJ1-1 provide the parts outside the CDR3, is DARVTQTPRHKVTEMGQEVTMRCQPILGHNTVFWYRQTMMQGLELLAYFRNRAPLDDSGMPKDRFSAEMPDATLATLKIQPSEPRDSAVYFCASGHDGGNTEAFFGQGTRLTVV.

The V call is TRBV10-3, the J call TRBJ1-2, with 7 positions matching TRBD1. CDR1 and CDR2 (germline): ENHRY, SYGVKD. Trimming cost V 0 bases and J 7 bases; bases outside gene matches: 5. The CDR3 has 14 residues. The CDR3 coding sequence is TGTGCCATCAGTGAGTCTGGACAGGACGTTGGCTACACCTTC. Its translation: CAISESGQDVGYTF.

To note about this clone: The identical CDR3 is also encoded by other nucleotide sequences in the sample. The chain is built from TRBV7-2 and TRBJ2-7; D gene ambiguous. With 1 base removed from V and 3 bases from J, the gap between germline ends came to 4 bases. The germline gives CDR1 SGHTA, CDR2 FQGNSA. The CDR3 runs to 12 residues. In DNA, the CDR3 is TGTGCCAGCAGCTTAGGTAGCTACGAGCAGTACTTC. Translating it yields CASSLGSYEQYF.

This clone appeared a single time. This chain joins TRBV13 and TRBJ2-1; 11 nucleotides agree with TRBD1. The germline V gene encodes CDR1 PRHDT and CDR2 FYEKMQ (reference sequence). The CDR3 consists of 14 residues. V dropped 5 bases and J dropped 10; count of bases not matched to a gene: 7. The CDR3 DNA reads TGTGCCAGCAGCCCGGGACAGGGGGGCTTAGAGCAGTTCTTC. Its translation: CASSPGQGGLEQFF.

V gene TRBV27 combines with J gene TRBJ2-3, with 7 bases that match TRBD1. The CDR3 has 15 amino acids. Germline loops: CDR1 MNHEY, CDR2 SMNVEV (reference sequence). V shed 1 base, J shed 1 base, and the junction held 2 bases outside the gene matches. CDR3 nucleotides: TGTGCCAGCAGTTTATTCGACAGGGGCACAGATACGCAGTATTTT. Encoded protein: CASSLFDRGTDTQYF.

In this sample, this clone turned up once. Other DNA sequences of this sample code for an identical CDR3. The V gene is TRBV29-1, the J gene TRBJ1-3; D call uncertain. Between the trimmed V and J ends, which lost 0 bases and 4 bases, there was a span of 10 bases. In germline, CDR1 is SQVTM, CDR2 ANQGSEA. The CDR3 covers 14 residues. CDR3 in amino acids: CSVEDSSSGNTIYF. Written as DNA, the CDR3 is TGCAGCGTTGAAGACTCCTCTTCAGGAAACACCATATATTTT.

CDR3 protein: CASSGVLAGVPTDTQYF. The DNA for the CDR3 is TGTGCCAGCAGTGGGGTTCTAGCGGGAGTCCCCACAGATACGCAGTATTTT. The V and J genes are TRBV28 and TRBJ2-3, with 10 positions matching TRBD2. CDR1 MDHEN and CDR2 SYDVKM come from the germline V gene. V shed 5 bases, J shed 2 bases, and the junction held 10 bases outside the gene matches. This CDR3 comprises 17 residues. The whole variable domain, remainder taken from reference TRBV28 and TRBJ2-3, is DVKVTQSSRYLVKRTGEKVFLECVQDMDHENMFWYRQDPGLGLRLIYFSYDVKMKEKGDIPEGYSVSREKKERFSLILESASTNQTSMYLCASSGVLAGVPTDTQYFGPGTRLTVL.

The chain uses TRBV5-6 and TRBJ2-7, with 7 bases fitting TRBD2. CDR1 is SGHDT and CDR2 is YYEEEE in the germline V gene. This CDR3 has 17 amino acids. The junction had 12 bases not matched to a gene; V was cut back by 0 bases and J by 3 bases. CDR3 sequence: CASSLGLGGRMIYEQYF. The CDR3 nucleotides read TGTGCCAGCAGCTTGGGGCTGGGAGGGAGGATGATCTACGAGCAGTACTTC.

The chain recombines TRBV13 with TRBJ2-7; 9 nucleotides align to TRBD2. The length of the CDR3 is 16 residues. Trimming took 5 bases from V and 5 from J; bases not matched to a gene: 13. Germline loops: CDR1 PRHDT, CDR2 FYEKMQ (reference sequence). The CDR3 protein is CASSPRGSGSFHEQYF. For the CDR3, the DNA is TGTGCCAGCAGCCCCCGGGGTAGCGGGAGTTTCCACGAGCAGTACTTC.

This rearrangement joins TRBV30 to TRBJ2-7; 11 bases agree with TRBD1. The length of the CDR3 is 14 residues. The V gene end was trimmed by 3 bases and the J gene end by 7 bases; junction bases not matched to a gene: 8. Germline assignment: CDR1 GTSNPN and CDR2 SVGIG (reference sequence). CDR3 nucleotide sequence: TGTGCCTGGAGCTTAGGACAGGGGGCGAGGGAGCAGTACTTC. Translated, it gives CAWSLGQGAREQYF.